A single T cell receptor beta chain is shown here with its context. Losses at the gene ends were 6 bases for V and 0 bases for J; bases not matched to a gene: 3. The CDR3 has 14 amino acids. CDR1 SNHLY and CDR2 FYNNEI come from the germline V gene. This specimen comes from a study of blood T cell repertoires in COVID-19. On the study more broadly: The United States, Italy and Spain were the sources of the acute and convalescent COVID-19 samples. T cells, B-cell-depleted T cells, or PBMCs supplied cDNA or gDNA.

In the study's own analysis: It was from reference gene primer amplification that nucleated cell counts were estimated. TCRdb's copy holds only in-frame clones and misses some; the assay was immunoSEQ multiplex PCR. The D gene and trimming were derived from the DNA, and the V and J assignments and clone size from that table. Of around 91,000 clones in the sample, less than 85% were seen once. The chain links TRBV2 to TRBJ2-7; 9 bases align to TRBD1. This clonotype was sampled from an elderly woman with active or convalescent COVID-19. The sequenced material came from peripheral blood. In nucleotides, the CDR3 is TGTGCCAGCAGGGTGACAGGGGGCTCCTACGAGCAGTACTTC. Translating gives CASRVTGGSYEQYF.